The 30 T cell receptor beta chains in this list originate from one sample, sequenced in a study of T cell changes during pregnancy in multiple sclerosis. Produced via immunoSEQ multiplex PCR; TCRdb's table is partial and in-frame only. The sample lists about 64,000 clones; roughly 90% were seen once. The sequenced sample was peripheral blood, obtained in the second trimester of pregnancy. These receptors were obtained from a female donor with multiple sclerosis, enrolled in a pregnancy study.

J is TRBJ2-7 and V is TRBV11-1, with TRBD2 as a possible D gene (5 bases). This CDR3 spans 12 amino acids. Trimming cost V 1 base and J 11 bases, with 12 bases left between them. Germline assignment: CDR1 SGHAT and CDR2 FQDESV (reference sequence). Here the CDR3 DNA reads TGTGCCAGCAGCTTAGGGAGGACTCAGAAGTACTTC. This codes for CASSLGRTQKYF. The full variable domain, in which reference TRBV11-1 and TRBJ2-7 provide the parts outside the CDR3, is EAEVAQSPRYKITEKSQAVAFWCDPISGHATLYWYRQILGQGPELLVQFQDESVVDDSQLPKDRFSAERLKGVDSTLKIQPAELGDSAMYLCASSLGRTQKYFGPGTRLTVT.

V is TRBV19 and J is TRBJ2-4, with 9 bases that match TRBD1. In germline, CDR1 is LNHDA, CDR2 SQIVND (reference sequence). The CDR3 consists of 14 residues. The junction had 6 bases not matched to a gene; V was cut back by 5 bases and J by 7 bases. CDR3 in DNA: TGTGCCAGTAGTTTGGGACAGGGAAGGAACATTCAGTACTTC. Its protein product is CASSLGQGRNIQYF. Based on the CDR3 plus reference TRBV19 and TRBJ2-4, the full variable domain is DGGITQSPKYLFRKEGQNVTLSCEQNLNHDAMYWYRQDPGQGLRLIYYSQIVNDFQKGDIAEGYSVSREKKESFPLTVTSAQKNPTAFYLCASSLGQGRNIQYFGAGTRLSVL.

The chain recombines TRBV6-6 with TRBJ1-5; 9 nucleotides match TRBD1. This CDR3 has 16 amino acids. Trimming cost V 6 bases and J 2 bases; bases outside gene matches: 8. Germline assignment: CDR1 MNHNY and CDR2 SVGAGI (reference sequence). CDR3 region: CASRVPGQGGNQPQHF. In DNA, the CDR3 is TGTGCCAGCAGGGTCCCGGGACAGGGTGGCAATCAGCCCCAGCATTTT.

The chain employs TRBV10-3 and TRBJ1-2, with D possibly matching TRBD1 (5 bases). Trimming left V 6 bases short and J 4 bases short, with 18 bases between. There are 15 residues in the CDR3. Germline loops: CDR1 ENHRY, CDR2 SYGVKD. The CDR3 DNA follows: TGTGCCATCAGGGCCCAGGGAGGAGGGTCCTATGGCTACACCTTC. It codes for CAIRAQGGGSYGYTF.

The chain employs TRBV29-1 and TRBJ1-2; TRBD1 is a possible D gene (6 bases). This CDR3 contains 17 residues. Germline values: CDR1 SQVTM, CDR2 ANQGSEA. Trimming stripped 5 bases from V and 4 bases from J, with 26 bases between. The CDR3 loop reads CSVLQGGTRGGSYGYTF. In nucleotides, the CDR3 is TGCAGCGTTCTACAGGGTGGTACGCGGGGGGGAAGCTATGGCTACACCTTC.

The V and J genes are TRBV5-6 and TRBJ2-1; TRBD2 matches 13 bases. V shed 3 bases, J shed 4 bases, and the junction held 1 base outside the gene matches. This CDR3 has 15 amino acids. The V gene's germline CDR1 is SGHDT and CDR2 YYEEEE. The CDR3 sequence is CASSWTSGRYNEQFF. As DNA, the CDR3 is TGTGCCAGCAGCTGGACTAGCGGGAGATACAATGAGCAGTTCTTC.

The chain employs TRBV7-2 and TRBJ2-7; 7 nucleotides agree with TRBD2. V lost 5 bases to trimming and J lost 3 bases; unmatched junction nucleotides: 7. The length of the CDR3 is 14 residues. The germline CDR1 and CDR2 sequences are SGHTA and FQGNSA. The CDR3 DNA reads as TGTGCCAGCAGCCTATGGGAGGGTATCTACGAGCAGTACTTC. This sequence encodes CASSLWEGIYEQYF.

V usage is TRBV25-1 and J usage is TRBJ1-4, with D possibly matching TRBD1 (6 bases). Germline V gives CDR1 MGHDK, CDR2 SYGVNS. The CDR3 extends over 13 amino acids. The V gene lost 4 bases and the J gene lost 8 bases, with 11 bases spanning the gap. CDR3 nucleotide sequence: TGTGCCAGCAGTGTACAGGGAAGGGAAAAACTGTTTTTT. Protein product: CASSVQGREKLFF.

The chain recombines TRBV5-8 with TRBJ2-5, with D perhaps matching TRBD2 (5 bases). The CDR3 spans 15 residues. The germline CDR1 and CDR2 sequences are SGHTS and YDEGEE. The V end was cut by 0 bases, the J end by 2 bases, with 11 bases between. CDR3 protein: CASSLGESGQETQYF. CDR3 in DNA: TGTGCCAGCAGCTTGGGGGAGTCGGGGCAAGAGACCCAGTACTTC.

V and J are TRBV5-1 and TRBJ2-7; TRBD1 matches at 9 bases. V shed 4 bases and J 4 bases; nucleotides not matched to a gene: 6. Germline V gene sequence: CDR1 SGHRS, CDR2 YFSETQ. The CDR3 is 14 residues long. As DNA, the CDR3 is TGCGCCAGCAGCCTACCGGGACAGGGTTACGAGCAGTACTTC. This sequence encodes CASSLPGQGYEQYF.

The chain couples TRBV28 to TRBJ2-4, with a weak D call TRBD2 (5 bases). Germline V CDR1 and CDR2: MDHEN, SYDVKM. Trimming cost V 7 bases and J 1 base, with 11 bases left between them. The CDR3 sequence is 14 residues long. Here the CDR3 reads CASTPPGAKNIQYF. The CDR3, as DNA: TGTGCCAGCACCCCCCCGGGGGCCAAAAACATTCAGTACTTC.

The V gene is TRBV11-2, the J gene TRBJ2-7; 11 nucleotides match TRBD2. Germline CDR1 SGHAT, CDR2 FQNNGV. The CDR3 sequence is 12 residues long. Trimming at V came to 5 bases and at J to 9 bases, leaving 3 bases not matched to a gene. The CDR3 region is CASSTGLAGQYF. The DNA of the CDR3 is TGTGCCAGCAGCACCGGACTAGCGGGGCAGTACTTC.

CDR3 protein: CASSVALSYEQYF. In DNA, the CDR3 is TGTGCCAGCAGCGTGGCCCTTTCCTACGAGCAGTACTTC. The rearrangement joins TRBV5-4 to TRBJ2-7; no clear D. The CDR3 is 13 amino acids. Germline loops: CDR1 SGHNT, CDR2 YYREEE (reference sequence). Trimming removed 4 bases from V and 1 base from J, with 9 bases in between. Based on the CDR3 plus reference TRBV5-4 and TRBJ2-7, the full variable domain is ETGVTQSPTHLIKTRGQQVTLRCSSQSGHNTVSWYQQALGQGPQFIFQYYREEENGRGNFPPRFSGLQFPNYSSELNVNALELDDSALYLCASSVALSYEQYFGPGTRLTVT.

The sample holds one count of this clone. V usage is TRBV2 and J usage is TRBJ2-7; possibly TRBD1 for D (6 bases). The V end was cut by 6 bases, the J end by 7 bases, with 19 bases between. This CDR3 spans 14 amino acids. CDR1 is SNHLY, CDR2 FYNNEI, per germline. The DNA of the CDR3 is TGTGCCAGCAGCCGAGGACAGCTAGTCGTGGAGCAGTACTTC. Translated, it gives CASSRGQLVVEQYF. The full variable domain, in which reference TRBV2 and TRBJ2-7 provide the parts outside the CDR3, is EPEVTQTPSHQVTQMGQEVILRCVPISNHLYFYWYRQILGQKVEFLVSFYNNEISEKSEIFDDQFSVERPDGSNFTLKIRSTKLEDSAMYFCASSRGQLVVEQYFGPGTRLTVT.

The V gene is TRBV11-2, the J gene TRBJ1-1; D is possibly TRBD1 (6 bases). V lost 6 bases to trimming and J lost 6 bases, with 20 bases between them. The CDR3 spans 15 residues. Per germline, CDR1 SGHAT and CDR2 FQNNGV. CDR3 bases: TGTGCCAGCAGAAGTGACAGGACTCTCCTAGCTGAAGCTTTCTTT. As protein: CASRSDRTLLAEAFF.

The chain recombines TRBV4-1 with TRBJ1-1; D might be TRBD1 (5 bases). The CDR3 contains 15 residues. Germline V gene sequence: CDR1 MGHRA, CDR2 YSYEKL. V lost 1 base and J 6 bases, leaving 15 bases between the germline ends. The CDR3 DNA sequence: TGCGCCAGCAGCCAAGTGGCGGGGCTCTTAGCTGAAGCTTTCTTT. Translating it yields CASSQVAGLLAEAFF.

The chain recombines TRBV10-1 with TRBJ2-7; 10 bases match TRBD1. This CDR3 comprises 18 residues. J lost 3 bases, V lost 4 bases, and 15 bases had no gene match. Germline V lookup: CDR1 WNHNN, CDR2 SYGVQD (reference sequence). The CDR3 nucleotides read TGCGCCAGCAGTGCCGAGGGACAGGGGCTCCTTTTTCACTACGAGCAGTACTTC. Translated: CASSAEGQGLLFHYEQYF.

The chain is built from TRBV30 and TRBJ1-1, with a weak D call TRBD1 (6 bases). From germline, CDR1 is GTSNPN and CDR2 SVGIG (reference sequence). V was clipped by 2 bases and J by 0 bases, with 19 bases between them. The CDR3 runs to 17 residues. DNA for the CDR3: TGTGCCTGGAGTTTGGGTGTGGGGGGGCCGATGAACACTGAAGCTTTCTTT. Residues: CAWSLGVGGPMNTEAFF.

This clone was seen a single time. The V call is TRBV9, the J call TRBJ2-6; 7 bases map to TRBD2. In germline, CDR1 is SGDLS, CDR2 YYNGEE. V lost 0 bases to trimming and J lost 3 bases; unmatched junction nucleotides: 6. The CDR3 spans 17 residues. CDR3 in DNA: TGTGCCAGCAGCGTAGGGGGGGGGAATGATGGGGCCAACGTCCTGACTTTC. It specifies CASSVGGGNDGANVLTF.

V usage is TRBV27 and J usage is TRBJ2-3, with TRBD1 matching over 7 bases. Trimming at V came to 2 bases and at J to 5 bases, leaving 7 bases not matched to a gene. CDR1 and CDR2 from the germline V gene are MNHEY and SMNVEV (reference sequence). The CDR3 runs 15 residues. CDR3 loop: CASSLEGALRDTQYF. CDR3 coding DNA: TGTGCCAGCAGTTTAGAGGGGGCGCTTAGAGATACGCAGTATTTT.

The chain joins TRBV19 to TRBJ2-5; 7 bases match TRBD1. Trimming took 5 bases from V and 3 from J; bases not matched to a gene: 9. The CDR3 loop spans 15 amino acids. Germline V CDR1 and CDR2: LNHDA, SQIVND (reference sequence). DNA of the CDR3: TGTGCCAGTAGTCCACAGGGGTGGTCCGAAGAGACCCAGTACTTC. As protein: CASSPQGWSEETQYF.

The chain recombines TRBV28 with TRBJ2-3; weak D call: TRBD2 (6 bases). The CDR3 spans 15 residues. With 4 bases removed from V and 0 bases from J, the gap between germline ends came to 11 bases. The germline gives CDR1 MDHEN, CDR2 SYDVKM. The CDR3 spells CASSWRGPSTDTQYF. In DNA form, the CDR3 reads TGTGCCAGCAGTTGGCGGGGTCCTAGCACAGATACGCAGTATTTT.

The genes are TRBV6-1 and TRBJ1-1; D might be TRBD1 (5 bases). The CDR3 covers 14 residues. CDR1 is MNHNS and CDR2 is SASEGT in the germline V gene. With 2 bases removed from V and 0 bases from J, the gap between germline ends came to 7 bases. CDR3 coding DNA: TGTGCCAGCAGTGAACAGGACATGAACACTGAAGCTTTCTTT. This translates into CASSEQDMNTEAFF.

In DNA, the CDR3 is TGTGCCAGCTCACAACAGGGTTCGGGCACTGAAGCTTTCTTT. It specifies CASSQQGSGTEAFF. The rearrangement links TRBV18 to TRBJ1-1; TRBD1 might be the D (6 bases). The CDR3 is 14 amino acids. The V end lost 4 bases, the J end lost 4 bases, and 13 bases lay between the germline ends. Germline V gene data show CDR1 as KGHSH and CDR2 as LQKENI.

The V gene is TRBV4-3, the J gene TRBJ2-1; TRBD1 aligns across 11 bases. Germline-derived CDR1 and CDR2 are LGHNA and YSLEER. V dropped 4 bases and J dropped 3; count of bases not matched to a gene: 8. The CDR3 length is 17 residues. The CDR3 is CASSPRAGTGGYNEQFF. CDR3 in DNA: TGCGCCAGCAGCCCACGGGCTGGGACAGGGGGCTACAATGAGCAGTTCTTC.

The chain has TRBV13 and TRBJ2-7, with TRBD1 matching over 8 bases. The CDR3 loop spans 14 amino acids. V shed 5 bases and J 3 bases; nucleotides not matched to a gene: 6. The V gene's germline CDR1 is PRHDT and CDR2 FYEKMQ (reference sequence). The CDR3 DNA follows: TGTGCCAGCAGCAACCGGGACAGGAACTACGAGCAGTACTTC. Translated: CASSNRDRNYEQYF.

This chain joins TRBV9 and TRBJ2-1, with TRBD2 matching 14 bases. The ends lost 1 base at V and 10 bases at J; junction bases unmatched: 4. The CDR3 is 15 residues long. Germline V CDR1 and CDR2: SGDLS, YYNGEE. The CDR3 sequence: CASSVRGLAGEEQFF. The DNA of the CDR3 is TGTGCCAGCAGCGTAAGGGGACTAGCGGGAGAGGAGCAGTTCTTC.

V is TRBV5-1 and J is TRBJ2-5; the match to TRBD2 covers 14 bases. The CDR3 is made up of 15 amino acids. CDR1 and CDR2 (germline): SGHRS, YFSETQ. V lost 4 bases to trimming and J lost 6 bases; unmatched junction nucleotides: 5. As DNA, the CDR3 is TGCGCCAGCAGCACGGGACTAGCGGGAGTAAAGACCCAGTACTTC. Amino acids: CASSTGLAGVKTQYF.

V usage is TRBV28 and J usage is TRBJ2-7; possible D gene TRBD2, 6 bases. The germline V gene encodes CDR1 MDHEN and CDR2 SYDVKM. The CDR3 extends over 14 amino acids. The V end was cut by 4 bases, the J end by 1 base, with 11 bases between. The CDR3 sequence is CASSWGGISYEQYF. For the CDR3, the DNA is TGTGCCAGCAGTTGGGGCGGGATTTCCTACGAGCAGTACTTC.

The J gene is TRBJ2-7, the V gene TRBV5-4, with D maybe TRBD1 (6 bases). The CDR3 runs to 14 residues. Germline V lookup: CDR1 SGHNT, CDR2 YYREEE (reference sequence). V was cut by 0 bases and J by 2 bases, with 9 bases left in between. The CDR3 sequence is CASSLVGGPYEQYF. The CDR3 DNA sequence: TGTGCCAGCAGCTTGGTTGGGGGCCCCTACGAGCAGTACTTC.